This record looks at one T cell receptor beta chain sequence and its context. This sample is drawn from a study of T cells in Graves' hyperthyroidism and ophthalmopathy. Amplified TCR beta CDR3 regions derived from RNA transcripts. During a first-round RT-PCR of the TCR CDR3, the HTBI primer set was used. TCRdb called the multiplex PCR reads again in MiXCR, with one record for every CDR3 protein. This sample has more than 500,000 distinct CDR3 sequences, with about 15% found just once. Sequencing was performed on blood. The clonotype was recovered from a woman aged 40 to 50 with Graves' ophthalmopathy.

In DNA form, the CDR3 reads TGCGCCAGCAGAATTGGGACAGGGAACTACGAGCAGTACTTC. This codes for CASRIGTGNYEQYF. J is TRBJ2-7 and V is TRBV5-1; 9 positions match TRBD1. This CDR3 comprises 14 residues. Germline CDR1 and CDR2: SGHRS and YFSETQ. V lost 5 bases and J lost 3; bases outside the gene matches: 6.